The TCR beta chain under discussion was sequenced for a study of T-cell memory formation after mild COVID-19. Study-wide findings and caveats: Some clones that responded were present in memory (sampled pre-infection), which suggests cross-reactive memory joined. Specificity for SARS-CoV-2 was not confirmed among the second-wave clones peaking on day 37. Shrinking CD4+ clones resided mostly in CM and EM, and CD8+ ones in EMRA. CD4+ bias marked clones expanding day 15 to 37, unlike balanced contracting clones.

In regard to this clonotype: The antigen is unknown.

TCRdb itself ran the 5' RACE reads through MiXCR, one entry per CDR3 protein. The sample includes 340,000 or so distinct CDR3 sequences, 10% to 15% of them seen just once. Germline loops: CDR1 DFQATT, CDR2 SNEGSKA (reference sequence). Trimming stripped 5 bases from V and 3 bases from J, with 7 bases between. The length of the CDR3 is 11 residues. Sample: PBMCs or a T cell subset sorted from them (not recorded which). V gene TRBV20-1 combines with J gene TRBJ1-2; no firm D call. This clonotype originated in a man aged 18 to 35 who had mild COVID-19 (a few samples of this study predate the infection). Cell type and time point are not known. DNA for the CDR3: TGCAGTGCTCGGTGGGACTATGGCTACACCTTC. Protein: CSARWDYGYTF.